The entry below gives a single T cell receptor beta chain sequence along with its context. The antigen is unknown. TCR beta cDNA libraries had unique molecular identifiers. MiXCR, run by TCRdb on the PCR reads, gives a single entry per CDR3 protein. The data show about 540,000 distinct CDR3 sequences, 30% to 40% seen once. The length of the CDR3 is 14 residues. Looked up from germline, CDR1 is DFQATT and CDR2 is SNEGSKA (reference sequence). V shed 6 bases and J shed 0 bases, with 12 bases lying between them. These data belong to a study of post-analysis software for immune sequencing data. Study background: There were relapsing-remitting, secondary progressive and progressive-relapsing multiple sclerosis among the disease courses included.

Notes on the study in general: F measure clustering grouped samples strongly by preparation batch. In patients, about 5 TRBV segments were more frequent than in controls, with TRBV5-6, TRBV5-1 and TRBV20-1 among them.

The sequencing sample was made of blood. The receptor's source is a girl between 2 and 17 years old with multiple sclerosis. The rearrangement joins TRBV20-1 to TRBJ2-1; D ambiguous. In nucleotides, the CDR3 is TGCAGTGCGGATTCACATAGCTCCTACAATGAGCAGTTCTTC. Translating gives CSADSHSSYNEQFF.